This T cell receptor (beta chain) came from a study of T cell repertoires in cytomegalovirus infection. Study observations and caveats: Summed frequency of public TCR beta families distinguished CMV carriers with the relevant HLA. The response measured ex vivo was dominated by TCR beta clonotypes (HLA-C-restricted and CMV-specific).

This clonotype has a count of ten or more. The antigen is undetermined. TCRdb used MiXCR to reprocess the reads, holding one entry per CDR3 protein. Of around 130,000 distinct CDR3 sequences listed, about 24% are singletons. Germline loops: CDR1 SGHTA, CDR2 FQGNSA. V lost 7 bases and J lost 6; bases outside the gene matches: 4. The CDR3 has 14 residues. The chain has TRBV7-2 and TRBJ2-7, with 15 bases that match TRBD2. The sequenced sample consisted of PBMCs, sequenced either directly or after in vitro stimulation (not recorded which). This sequence originates from a human donor in good health (CMV status not recorded). Some clones in this sample may be carry-over from other donors' samples. The CDR3 loop reads CASKTGLAGGEQYF. In DNA, the CDR3 is TGTGCCAGCAAGACGGGACTAGCGGGGGGCGAGCAGTACTTC.